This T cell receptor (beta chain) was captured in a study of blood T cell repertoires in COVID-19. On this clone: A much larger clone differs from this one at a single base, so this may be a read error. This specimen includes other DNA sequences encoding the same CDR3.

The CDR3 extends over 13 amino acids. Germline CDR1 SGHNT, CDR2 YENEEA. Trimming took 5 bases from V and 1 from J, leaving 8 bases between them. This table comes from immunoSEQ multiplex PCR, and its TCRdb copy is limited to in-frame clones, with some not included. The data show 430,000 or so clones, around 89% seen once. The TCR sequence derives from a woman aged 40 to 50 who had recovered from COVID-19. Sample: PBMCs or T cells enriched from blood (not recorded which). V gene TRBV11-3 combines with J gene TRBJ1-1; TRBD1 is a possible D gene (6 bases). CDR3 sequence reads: CASSLQGNTEAFF. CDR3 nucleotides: TGTGCCAGCAGCCTACAGGGGAACACTGAAGCTTTCTTT.